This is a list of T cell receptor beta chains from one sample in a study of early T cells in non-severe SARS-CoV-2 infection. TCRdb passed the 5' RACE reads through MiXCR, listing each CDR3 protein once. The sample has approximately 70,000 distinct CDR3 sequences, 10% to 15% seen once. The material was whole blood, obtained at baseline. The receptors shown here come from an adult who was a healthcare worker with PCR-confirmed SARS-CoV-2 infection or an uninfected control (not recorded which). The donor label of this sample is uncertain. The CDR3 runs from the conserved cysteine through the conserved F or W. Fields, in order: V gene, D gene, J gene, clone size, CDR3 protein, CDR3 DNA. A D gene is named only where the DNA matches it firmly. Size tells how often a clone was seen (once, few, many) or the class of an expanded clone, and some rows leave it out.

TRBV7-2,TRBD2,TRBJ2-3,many,CASSLRTSGGLLTDTQYF,TGTGCCAGCAGCTTAAGAACTAGCGGGGGTTTGCTCACAGATACGCAGTATTTT
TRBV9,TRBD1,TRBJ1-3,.,CASSLKGAGNTIYF,TGTGCCAGCTCACTGAAGGGGGCAGGAAACACCATATATTTT
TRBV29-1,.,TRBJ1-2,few,CSVEHLDSPFPNYGYTF,TGCAGCGTTGAACATCTGGACTCACCTTTCCCTAACTATGGCTACACCTTC
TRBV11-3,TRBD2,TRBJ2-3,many,CASSPPRLAGGSTDTQYF,TGTGCCAGCAGCCCACCTAGACTAGCGGGGGGTAGCACAGATACGCAGTATTTT
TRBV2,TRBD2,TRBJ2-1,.,CASLGTSSYNEQFF,TGTGCCAGCTTAGGGACTAGCTCCTACAATGAGCAGTTCTTC
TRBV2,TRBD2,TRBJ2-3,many,CASETSGVDTQYF,TGTGCCAGCGAGACTAGCGGGGTGGATACGCAGTATTTT
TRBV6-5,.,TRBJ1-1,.,CASSAPAMNTEAFF,TGTGCCAGCAGTGCCCCGGCAATGAACACTGAAGCTTTCTTT
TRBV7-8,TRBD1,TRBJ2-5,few,CASRIGTVQETQYF,TGTGCCAGCAGAATCGGGACAGTCCAAGAGACCCAGTACTTC
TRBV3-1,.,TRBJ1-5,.,CASSQDWDPGQPQHF,TGTGCCAGCAGCCAAGATTGGGACCCGGGGCAGCCCCAGCATTTT
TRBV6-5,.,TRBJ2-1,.,CASSHRGNEQFF,TGTGCCAGCAGTCACCGGGGCAATGAGCAGTTCTTC
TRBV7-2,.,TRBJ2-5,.,CASSLVERLVNPQETQYF,TGTGCCAGCAGCTTAGTGGAAAGACTAGTTAACCCCCAAGAGACCCAGTACTTC
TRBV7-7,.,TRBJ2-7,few,CASSATESSYEQYF,TGTGCCAGCAGCGCTACAGAGAGCTCCTACGAGCAGTACTTC
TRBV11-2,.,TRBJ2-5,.,CASSLGGFQETQYF,TGTGCCAGCAGCTTAGGCGGATTCCAAGAGACCCAGTACTTC
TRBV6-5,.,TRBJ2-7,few,CASSLGTPGEQYF,TGTGCCAGCAGCCTCGGGACTCCCGGGGAGCAGTACTTC
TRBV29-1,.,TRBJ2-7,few,CSVGGGVEGTYEQYF,TGCAGCGTTGGCGGGGGCGTTGAGGGGACCTACGAGCAGTACTTC
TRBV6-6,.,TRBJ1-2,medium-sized,CASSYEGGGYTF,TGTGCCAGCAGTTACGAGGGCGGGGGCTACACCTTC
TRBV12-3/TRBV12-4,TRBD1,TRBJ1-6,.,CASSYRGQGASPLHF,TGTGCCAGCAGTTACCGGGGACAGGGGGCTTCACCCCTCCACTTT
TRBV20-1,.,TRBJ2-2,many,CSAILANTGELFF,TGCAGTGCTATTCTAGCAAACACCGGGGAGCTGTTTTTT
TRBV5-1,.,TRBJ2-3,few,CASSSATDTQYF,TGCGCCAGCAGCTCCGCCACAGATACGCAGTATTTT
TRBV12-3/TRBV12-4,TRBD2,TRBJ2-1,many,CASSFLAGVNEQFF,TGTGCCAGCAGTTTTTTAGCGGGGGTTAATGAGCAGTTCTTC